This T cell receptor (beta chain) was captured by sequencing in a study of blood T cells in healthy people across ages. Study-wide results and caveats: Age advanced and TCR beta diversity per million T cells fell, roughly linearly. It was the long-lived donors that had more naive CD4+ cells and higher diversity than aged donors.

CDR3 length: 14 amino acids. Germline lookup yields CDR1 ENHRY and CDR2 SYGVKD. Concerning this clonotype: What it recognizes is unknown.

The second PCR ran about 6 to 12 cycles with a sample-barcoded 5' primer and J-beta primers. MiXCR, applied by TCRdb to the 5' RACE reads, yields one record per CDR3 protein. The sample has about 640,000 distinct CDR3 sequences, roughly two fifths seen once; the top ten hold 30%. Each sample had at least 6 million PBMCs isolated. Sample: blood. The TCR originated in an elderly man in good health. The V gene is TRBV10-3, the J gene TRBJ2-4, with 7 bases that match TRBD1. The end of the DNA aligns better with TRBJ2-7, so the J call may be wrong. The CDR3 sequence: CAISEYGTAYEQYF. In DNA form, the CDR3 reads TGTGCCATCAGTGAATACGGGACAGCATACGAGCAGTACTTC.